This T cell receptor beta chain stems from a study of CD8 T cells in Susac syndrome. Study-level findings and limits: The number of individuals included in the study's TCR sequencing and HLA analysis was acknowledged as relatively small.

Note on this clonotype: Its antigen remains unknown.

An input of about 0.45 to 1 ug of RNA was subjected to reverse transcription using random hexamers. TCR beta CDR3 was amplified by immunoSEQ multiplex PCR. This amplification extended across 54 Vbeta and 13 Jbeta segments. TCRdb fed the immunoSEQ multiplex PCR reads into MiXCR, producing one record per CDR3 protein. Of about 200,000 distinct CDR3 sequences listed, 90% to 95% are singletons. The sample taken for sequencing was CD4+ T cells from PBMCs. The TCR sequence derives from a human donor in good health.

The CDR3, as DNA: TGTGCCAGCAGGCCGGGACTCGGGGAGCTGTTTTTT. Its translation: CASRPGLGELFF. The V and J genes are TRBV6-5 and TRBJ2-2, with a tentative D call TRBD2 (6 bases). Deletions cut 6 bases from V and 7 bases from J, with 9 bases between. The V gene's germline CDR1 is MNHEY and CDR2 SVGAGI. CDR3 length: 12 amino acids.